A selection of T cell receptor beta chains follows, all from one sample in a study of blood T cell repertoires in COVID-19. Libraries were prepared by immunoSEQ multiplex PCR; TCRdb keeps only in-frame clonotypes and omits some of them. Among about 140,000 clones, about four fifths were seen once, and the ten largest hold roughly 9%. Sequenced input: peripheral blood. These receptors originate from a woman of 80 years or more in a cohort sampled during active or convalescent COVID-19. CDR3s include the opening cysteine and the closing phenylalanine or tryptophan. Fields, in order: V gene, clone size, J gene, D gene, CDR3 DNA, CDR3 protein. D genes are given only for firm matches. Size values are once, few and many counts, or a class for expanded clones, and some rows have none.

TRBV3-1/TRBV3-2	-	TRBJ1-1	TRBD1	TGTGCCAGCAGCCCCGGGACAGGGGGCACTGAAGCTTTCTTT	CASSPGTGGTEAFF
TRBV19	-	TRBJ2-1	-	TGTGCCAGTAGTATAGGCCAGGGTGCGGATGAGCAGTTCTTC	CASSIGQGADEQFF
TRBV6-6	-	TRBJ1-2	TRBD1	TGTGCCAGCAGTTACCTTGGGACAGGTAACTATGGCTACACCTTC	CASSYLGTGNYGYTF
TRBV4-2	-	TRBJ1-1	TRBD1	TGTGCCAGCAGCCAAGTTACGACAGGGCGATCGAACACTGAAGCTTTCTTT	CASSQVTTGRSNTEAFF
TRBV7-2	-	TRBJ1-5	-	TGTGCCAGCAGCTTAAAAGGGAGTGGCAATCAGCCCCAGCATTTT	CASSLKGSGNQPQHF
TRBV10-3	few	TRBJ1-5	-	TGTGCCATCAGTGAAGGACAGTGGGAAGATCAGCCCCAGCATTTT	CAISEGQWEDQPQHF
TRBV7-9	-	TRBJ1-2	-	TGTGCCAGCAGCTTAATACGAGTTGGTTATGGCTACACCTTC	CASSLIRVGYGYTF
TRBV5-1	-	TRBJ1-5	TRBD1	TGCGCCAGCAGCCCGGGACAGGGTAATCAGCCCCAGCATTTT	CASSPGQGNQPQHF
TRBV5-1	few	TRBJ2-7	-	TGCGCCAGCAAGGCAGGGGGGTCTGCGGTCTACGAGCAGTACTTC	CASKAGGSAVYEQYF
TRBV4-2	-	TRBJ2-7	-	TGTGCCAGCAGCCAAGAACCCGGGAAATCCTACGAGCAGTACTTC	CASSQEPGKSYEQYF
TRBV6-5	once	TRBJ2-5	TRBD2	TGTGCCAGCAGTCCTCCCGGGGGGGGCGGGAAGACCCAGTACTTC	CASSPPGGGGKTQYF